Listed here is a single TCR beta chain. This sample is drawn from a study of shared clonotypes between healthy human individuals. Some clones are missing from TCRdb's copy, which holds only in-frame ones; the method was immunoSEQ multiplex PCR. Of fewer than 850,000 clones in the sample, roughly 78% were seen once. The germline V gene encodes CDR1 ENHRY and CDR2 SYGVKD. The CDR3 loop spans 17 amino acids. The J segment lost 2 bases and the V segment lost 2 bases, leaving 11 bases of the junction unmatched. The source of this sequence is a woman between 25 and 40 years old in good health. The source material was memory CD4+ T cells sorted from blood. Subset defined: CD45RA-negative fraction. The chain links TRBV10-3 to TRBJ2-5; 7 bases map to TRBD2. The CDR3 loop reads CAISEGGSGPKQETQYF. Written as DNA, the CDR3 is TGTGCCATCAGTGAGGGGGGTAGCGGGCCGAAACAAGAGACCCAGTACTTC.